This is a list of T cell receptor beta chains from one sample in a study of naive and memory T cell subsets. TCRdb analysed the UMI-ligation and nested PCR reads with MiXCR anew, one entry per CDR3 protein. The sample contains tens of thousands of distinct CDR3 sequences, about an eighth of which appear only once. The material sequenced was effector memory CD4+ T cells from blood. The origin of the receptors is a human donor in good health. Both conserved end residues are trimmed from each CDR3. Each record gives: V gene, J gene, CDR3 protein.

v_call: TRBV29-1
j_call: TRBJ1-1
cdr3_aa: SVEGLQFSEAF

v_call: TRBV28
j_call: TRBJ1-2
cdr3_aa: ASSITGLADSVYGYT

v_call: TRBV7-2
j_call: TRBJ2-3
cdr3_aa: ASSLAGAGGGGTRY

v_call: TRBV6-6
j_call: TRBJ1-2
cdr3_aa: ASRAGGNYGYT

v_call: TRBV28
j_call: TRBJ2-6
cdr3_aa: ASTSGTGVSGANVLT

v_call: TRBV14
j_call: TRBJ2-1
cdr3_aa: ASSRGTPSYNEQF

v_call: TRBV4-3
j_call: TRBJ2-2
cdr3_aa: ASSQEADTGELF

v_call: TRBV6-2/TRBV6-3
j_call: TRBJ2-4
cdr3_aa: ASSPGLLPNIQY

v_call: TRBV28
j_call: TRBJ2-7
cdr3_aa: ASRPPGQASSYEQY

v_call: TRBV30
j_call: TRBJ1-5
cdr3_aa: AWKIFSGANQPQH

v_call: TRBV4-2
j_call: TRBJ2-1
cdr3_aa: ASSQVGASSDEQF

v_call: TRBV3-1
j_call: TRBJ2-7
cdr3_aa: ASSQITPGEQY

v_call: TRBV28
j_call: TRBJ1-2
cdr3_aa: ASRTGQGYGYT

v_call: TRBV7-8
j_call: TRBJ1-4
cdr3_aa: ASSPLLGRGNEKLF

v_call: TRBV5-1
j_call: TRBJ1-1
cdr3_aa: ASSSWGRTRTEAF

v_call: TRBV9
j_call: TRBJ2-5
cdr3_aa: ASSVGGGETQY

v_call: TRBV30
j_call: TRBJ1-6
cdr3_aa: AWSPGDSPLH

v_call: TRBV5-1
j_call: TRBJ2-7
cdr3_aa: ASSSTTGTLIYEQY

v_call: TRBV7-8
j_call: TRBJ2-5
cdr3_aa: ASSLAWTSGGGETQY